The 28 T cell receptor beta chains in this list originate from one sample, sequenced in a study of T cells in Graves' hyperthyroidism and ophthalmopathy. TCR beta CDR3 sequences were amplified from RNA transcripts. HTBI primers were used for first-round RT-PCR of the TCR CDR3. MiXCR, applied by TCRdb to the multiplex PCR reads, yields one record per CDR3 protein. Of around 600,000 distinct CDR3 sequences detected, 12% to 15% appear once; the ten largest clones hold more than 6%. Sequenced material: blood. The receptors were gathered from a woman aged 18-29 years with Graves' ophthalmopathy.

The chain links TRBV28 to TRBJ1-4; D remains ambiguous. The CDR3 covers 14 residues. Deletions cut 3 bases from V and 8 bases from J, with 13 bases between. Germline V gives CDR1 MDHEN, CDR2 SYDVKM. The CDR3 region is CASSFATLREKLFF. The CDR3 coding sequence is TGTGCCAGCAGTTTCGCAACTCTGCGGGAAAAACTGTTTTTT.

This clonotype was observed a handful of times. This chain connects TRBV19 to TRBJ2-1, with D tentatively TRBD2 (5 bases). V was trimmed by 1 base and J by 10 bases, leaving 20 bases between them. Germline CDR1 LNHDA, CDR2 SQIVND (reference sequence). The CDR3 has 16 amino acids. The CDR3 nucleotides are TGTGCCAGTAGTATAGGTTTCGAAACTGGCTGGGAGGAGCAGTTCTTC. Translated, it gives CASSIGFETGWEEQFF.

There are a few counts of this clonotype. This chain connects TRBV4-2 to TRBJ2-3; D is undetermined. Germline values: CDR1 LGHNA, CDR2 YNFKEQ. V was cut by 0 bases and J by 1 base, with 17 bases left in between. This CDR3 region has 18 residues. The DNA of the CDR3 is TGTGCCAGCAGCCAAGATATCCTGACTGCCTTGGGCACAGATACGCAGTATTTT. Translated, it gives CASSQDILTALGTDTQYF.

This rearrangement joins TRBV9 to TRBJ2-3; the D gene could be TRBD1 or TRBD2 (5 bases each). The V end lost 4 bases, the J end lost 1 base, and 13 bases lay between the germline ends. In germline, CDR1 is SGDLS, CDR2 YYNGEE. The CDR3 covers 15 residues. CDR3 region: CASSTGTIRTDTQYF. CDR3 coding DNA: TGTGCCAGCAGCACCGGGACGATACGCACAGATACGCAGTATTTT.

The table lists this clonotype with many counts. The chain combines TRBV27 with TRBJ2-7; D is perhaps TRBD1 or TRBD2 (6 bases each). The CDR3 spans 15 residues. CDR1 is MNHEY and CDR2 is SMNVEV in the germline V gene (reference sequence). The V end was cut by 0 bases, the J end by 7 bases, with 16 bases between. The CDR3 DNA is TGTGCCAGCAGTTTATCGACCTCGGGGGCTCGGGAGCAGTACTTC. Translated, it gives CASSLSTSGAREQYF.

This clonotype was seen many times. This chain links TRBV7-9 with TRBJ2-3; weak D call: TRBD1 (6 bases). Trimming left V 2 bases short and J 0 bases short, with 6 bases between. The CDR3 contains 14 residues. CDR1 and CDR2 (germline): SEHNR, FQNEAQ (reference sequence). CDR3 nucleotide sequence: TGTGCCAGCAGCTTACAGGGGAGCACAGATACGCAGTATTTT. It specifies CASSLQGSTDTQYF.

In this sample, this clonotype turned up many times. This chain joins TRBV3-1 and TRBJ2-1; 9 positions agree with TRBD2. Germline V CDR1 and CDR2: LGHDT, YNNKEL (reference sequence). The J segment lost 8 bases and the V segment lost 6 bases, leaving 11 bases of the junction unmatched. This CDR3 spans 15 amino acids. CDR3 protein: CASSVAGGPWDEQFF. The CDR3 bases are TGTGCCAGCAGTGTGGCGGGAGGGCCCTGGGATGAGCAGTTCTTC.

This clonotype was counted many times. This sequence joins TRBV5-1 and TRBJ2-7; D might be TRBD2 (6 bases). Trimming pared 2 bases from V and 3 bases from J, leaving 12 bases between. Germline CDR1 is SGHRS and CDR2 is YFSETQ. The length of the CDR3 is 14 residues. CDR3 bases: TGCGCCAGCAGCTTCGGGGGAGACGGCTACGAGCAGTACTTC. This codes for CASSFGGDGYEQYF.

The chain links TRBV11-3 to TRBJ1-1; the D gene is possibly TRBD1 (6 bases). This CDR3 is 16 amino acids long. V was shortened by 7 bases and J by 1 base, with 19 bases between the two germline ends. Germline CDR1 reads SGHNT; CDR2 reads YENEEA. This CDR3 is CASTAGQAKGNTEAFF. The CDR3 region has the DNA TGTGCCAGCACCGCGGGACAAGCCAAAGGGAACACTGAAGCTTTCTTT.

The chain links TRBV13 to TRBJ2-1; 7 bases align to TRBD1. V gave up 2 bases and J gave up 7 bases; unmatched junction bases: 14. Germline V gene lookup returns CDR1 PRHDT and CDR2 FYEKMQ (reference sequence). This CDR3 has 17 residues. This chain's CDR3 is CASSLRVTGVSGNEQFF. The CDR3 bases are TGTGCCAGCAGCTTACGGGTAACAGGGGTAAGTGGAAATGAGCAGTTCTTC.

There are a few counts of this clonotype. The chain recombines TRBV6-5 with TRBJ1-6; D might be TRBD1 (6 bases). V was clipped by 0 bases and J by 7 bases, with 13 bases between them. The germline CDR1 and CDR2 sequences are MNHEY and SVGAGI. The CDR3 has 16 amino acids. As DNA, the CDR3 is TGTGCCAGCAGTTACTCGATCGGGGGCCTAAATTCACCCCTCCACTTT. Its protein is CASSYSIGGLNSPLHF.

In its sample, this clonotype was seen many times. V usage is TRBV6-2 or TRBV6-3 and J usage is TRBJ2-1; TRBD2 agrees at 9 bases. Germline CDR1 reads MNHEY; CDR2 reads SVGEGT. The CDR3 has 17 residues. The trim removed 0 bases at V and 3 bases at J, leaving 6 bases unmatched. The CDR3 spells CASSYSSGRIDYNEQFF. For the CDR3, the DNA is TGTGCCAGCAGTTACTCGAGCGGGAGGATCGACTACAATGAGCAGTTCTTC.

The CDR3 DNA sequence: TGTGCCAGCAGTTACCCCATGGACAGGTCCACCGGGGAGCTGTTTTTT. The encoded protein is CASSYPMDRSTGELFF. The chain uses TRBV6-2 or TRBV6-3 and TRBJ2-2, with 7 bases matching TRBD1. The V and J ends lost 2 bases and 4 bases, in that order; junction bases with no gene match: 7. The CDR3 length is 16 residues. Germline CDR1 and CDR2: MNHEY and SVGEGT.

This clonotype was counted many times. This chain connects TRBV6-2 or TRBV6-3 to TRBJ1-1; TRBD1 matches at 8 bases. Unmatched junction bases numbered 12, after V lost 6 bases and J lost 0 bases. Germline-derived CDR1 and CDR2 are MNHEY and SVGEGT. This CDR3 is built from 17 residues. The CDR3 DNA reads as TGTGCCAGCAGGCCTCGACAGGGGTCAGAGATGAACACTGAAGCTTTCTTT. Translating it yields CASRPRQGSEMNTEAFF.

The genes are TRBV12-5 and TRBJ1-4, with no clear D. Germline values: CDR1 LGHNT, CDR2 FRNRAP. The CDR3 spans 15 residues. V was cut by 5 bases and J by 8 bases, with 18 bases left in between. The chain's CDR3 is CASGQNGVLGEKLFF. The CDR3 DNA follows: TGTGCTAGTGGTCAAAACGGGGTCTTGGGAGAAAAACTGTTTTTT.

This clonotype was found many times. The chain carries TRBV10-3 and TRBJ2-1, with D hard to call. V was cut by 2 bases and J by 7 bases, with 6 bases left in between. This CDR3 contains 12 residues. In germline, CDR1 is ENHRY, CDR2 SYGVKD. CDR3 sequence: CAISEQVNEQFF. CDR3 nucleotide sequence: TGTGCCATCAGTGAGCAGGTGAATGAGCAGTTCTTC.

The table lists this clonotype with many counts. The CDR3 bases are TGTGCCAGCAGTGGGAGAGCTTTCTTT. Protein: CASSGRAFF. V is TRBV2 and J is TRBJ1-1; D remains unclear. Trimming pared 4 bases from V and 10 bases from J, leaving 4 bases between. Germline assignment: CDR1 SNHLY and CDR2 FYNNEI. CDR3 length: 9 amino acids.

Notes on this clonotype: This may be a read error: a much more frequent sequence differs by one nucleotide. This chain links TRBV7-6 with TRBJ1-1, with TRBD1 as a possible D gene (5 bases). CDR3 length: 14 residues. The germline CDR1 and CDR2 sequences are SGHVS and FNYEAQ. The CDR3 is CANSLARGSTEAFF. The CDR3 coding sequence is TGTGCCAACAGCTTAGCTCGGGGGTCCACTGAAGCTTTCTTT.

This clonotype came up many times. This rearrangement joins TRBV7-9 to TRBJ1-1; TRBD1 matches 7 bases. CDR1 and CDR2 (germline): SEHNR, FQNEAQ (reference sequence). Trimming cost V 0 bases and J 6 bases; bases outside gene matches: 7. The CDR3 runs to 15 residues. CDR3 loop: CASSLAYRGKAEAFF. The DNA for the CDR3 is TGTGCCAGCAGCTTAGCATACAGGGGCAAGGCTGAAGCTTTCTTT.

J is TRBJ1-1 and V is TRBV29-1; D remains unclear. V was pared by 7 bases and J by 2 bases, with 23 bases between. This CDR3 spans 16 amino acids. CDR1 and CDR2 from the germline V gene are SQVTM and ANQGSEA. The CDR3 protein is CSAMQVGWTSNTEAFF. The CDR3 region has the DNA TGCAGCGCTATGCAAGTGGGGTGGACCTCAAACACTGAAGCTTTCTTT.

V usage is TRBV4-2 and J usage is TRBJ1-3; D might be TRBD1 (5 bases). Per the germline V gene, CDR1 is LGHNA and CDR2 is YNFKEQ. The length of the CDR3 is 16 residues. V was clipped by 1 base and J by 4 bases, with 14 bases between them. The CDR3 nucleotides read TGTGCCAGCAGCCAAGTTGGGGGACCGCGGGGAAACACCATATATTTT. It specifies CASSQVGGPRGNTIYF.

V usage is TRBV4-1 and J usage is TRBJ2-1; D not certain. This CDR3 comprises 15 residues. With 5 bases removed from V and 8 bases from J, the gap between germline ends came to 19 bases. Germline assignment: CDR1 MGHRA and CDR2 YSYEKL. DNA of the CDR3: TGCGCCAGCAGCGCTCTTCGTATCCTTCCCCATGAGCAGTTCTTC. Its protein is CASSALRILPHEQFF.

This clonotype was detected ten times or more. J is TRBJ2-3 and V is TRBV18; 9 bases align to TRBD1. The CDR3 consists of 16 residues. Germline V gene data show CDR1 as KGHSH and CDR2 as LQKENI. With V trimmed by 3 bases and J by 1 base, 5 bases remained unmatched. Here the CDR3 reads CASSPSGTGRTDTQYF. The CDR3 region has the DNA TGTGCCAGCTCACCGTCCGGGACAGGGCGCACAGATACGCAGTATTTT.

This clonotype was picked up a small number of times. The chain couples TRBV27 to TRBJ1-2; D unclear. The CDR3 covers 15 residues. Per germline, CDR1 MNHEY and CDR2 SMNVEV (reference sequence). V lost 4 bases and J 2 bases, leaving 14 bases between the germline ends. This chain's CDR3 is CASSSGLGYNYGYTF. As DNA, the CDR3 is TGTGCCAGCAGTTCAGGCCTAGGATACAACTATGGCTACACCTTC.

This clonotype was detected many times. The gene calls are TRBV2 and TRBJ1-1; TRBD1 is a possible D gene (6 bases). V lost 3 bases and J lost 3, with 14 bases in between. Germline V gene data show CDR1 as SNHLY and CDR2 as FYNNEI. CDR3 length equals 15 residues. CDR3 sequence: CASSDPMTGDTEAFF. The CDR3 nucleotides read TGTGCCAGCAGTGATCCCATGACAGGTGACACTGAAGCTTTCTTT.

Worth noting for this clonotype: A single base separates this from a much larger clone, so it may be a read error. V and J are TRBV6-6 and TRBJ2-1; D is ambiguous. Germline V gives CDR1 MNHNY, CDR2 SVGAGI (reference sequence). Trimming pared 2 bases from V and 4 bases from J, leaving 3 bases between. The CDR3 is 12 amino acids. The CDR3 protein is CASSYEYNEQFF. In DNA form, the CDR3 reads TGTGCCAGCAGTTACGAGTACAATGAGCAGTTCTTC.

This clonotype has a count of ten or more. The chain links TRBV2 to TRBJ2-1, with TRBD2 matching 7 bases. The germline V gene has CDR1 SNHLY and CDR2 FYNNEI. CDR3 length equals 16 residues. V dropped 1 base and J dropped 8; count of bases not matched to a gene: 11. The CDR3 region has the DNA TGTGCCAGCAGTGAAGGAGCGGCGGGAGTTGGGGATGAGCAGTTCTTC. Residues: CASSEGAAGVGDEQFF.

CDR3 sequence reads: CATSRDLPVQYF. The CDR3, as DNA: TGTGCCACCAGCAGAGATCTCCCTGTTCAGTATTTT. This chain connects TRBV15 to TRBJ2-3; D remains unclear. The CDR3 is made up of 12 amino acids. Germline V gene data show CDR1 as LNHNV and CDR2 as YYDKDF (reference sequence). V shed 0 bases and J shed 12 bases, with 10 bases lying between them.